This TCR beta chain was identified in a study of beta chain features in type 1 diabetes. Overall study findings and caveats: More deletions and fewer insertions at VDJ junctions were found in patients with type 1 diabetes. Moderate yet significant TCRB CDR3 shortening was seen in Type 1 diabetes patients in all four CD4+ subsets. Sequencing used cDNA, and cells with high TCR expression could therefore be over-represented.

Germline CDR1 MDHEN, CDR2 SYDVKM. V gave up 4 bases and J gave up 1 base; unmatched junction bases: 0. The CDR3 covers 15 residues. TCRB transcripts that were expressed got sequenced, as all of the isolated RNA had been reverse transcribed. This table comes from immunoSEQ multiplex PCR, and its TCRdb copy is limited to in-frame clones, with some not included. The repertoire holds about 370,000 clones, around 10% seen once, with about 0.64% in the top ten. This clone was observed a handful of times. Its antigen is not identified. The specimen was central memory CD4+ T cells from blood. V usage is TRBV28 and J usage is TRBJ2-2, with 10 bases lining up with TRBD2. This clonotype originated in a man aged 25 to 40 with type 1 diabetes. CDR3 sequence: CASSSSGRNTGELFF. CDR3 nucleotides: TGTGCCAGCAGTTCTAGCGGGAGGAACACCGGGGAGCTGTTTTTT. Full variable domain (remainder filled in from reference TRBV28 and TRBJ2-2): DVKVTQSSRYLVKRTGEKVFLECVQDMDHENMFWYRQDPGLGLRLIYFSYDVKMKEKGDIPEGYSVSREKKERFSLILESASTNQTSMYLCASSSSGRNTGELFFGEGSRLTVL.